Reported below is one TCR beta chain. The sample is drawn from a study of multiple sclerosis patients with progressive multifocal leukoencephalopathy. V lost 6 bases to trimming and J lost 1 base, with 10 bases between them. This CDR3 is built from 14 residues. Germline assignment: CDR1 MNHNY and CDR2 SVGAGI (reference sequence). The data were produced by immunoSEQ multiplex PCR, yet TCRdb's version contains in-frame clones alone and is incomplete. This table holds approximately 26,000 clones, 88% found once. Time point given: before natalizumab initiation. All PML patients were female, and all patients had earlier interferon beta.

The clonotype comes from a human donor with multiple sclerosis. V is TRBV6-6 and J is TRBJ1-5; D is unresolved. Sample: PBMCs. The CDR3 is CASRDSDSNQPQHF. The CDR3 DNA follows: TGTGCCAGCAGAGACTCGGACAGCAATCAGCCCCAGCATTTT.